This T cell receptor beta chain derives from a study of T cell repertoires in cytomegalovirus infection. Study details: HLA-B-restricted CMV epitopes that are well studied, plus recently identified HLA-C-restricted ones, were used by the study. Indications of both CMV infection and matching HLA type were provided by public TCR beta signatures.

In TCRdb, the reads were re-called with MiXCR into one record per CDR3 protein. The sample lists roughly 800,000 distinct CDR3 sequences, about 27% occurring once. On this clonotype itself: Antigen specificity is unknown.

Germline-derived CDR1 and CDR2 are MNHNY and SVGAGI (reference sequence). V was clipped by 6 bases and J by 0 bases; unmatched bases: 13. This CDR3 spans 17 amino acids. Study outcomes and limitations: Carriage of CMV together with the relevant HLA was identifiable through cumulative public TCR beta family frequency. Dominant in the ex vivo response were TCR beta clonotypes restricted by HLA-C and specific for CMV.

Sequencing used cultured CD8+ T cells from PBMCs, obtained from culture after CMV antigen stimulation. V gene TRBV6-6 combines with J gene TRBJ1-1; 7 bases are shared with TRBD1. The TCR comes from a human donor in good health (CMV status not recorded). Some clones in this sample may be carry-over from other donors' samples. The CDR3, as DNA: TGTGCCAGCAGCCCTCAACCGGGACAGAGTTTGAACACTGAAGCTTTCTTT. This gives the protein CASSPQPGQSLNTEAFF.